This record concerns one TCR beta chain sequence. This clonotype has ten or more counts. Its binding antigen is unknown. There are no base qualities to consult, and no much larger clone falls within one base. Set within a cohort of healthcare workers in London, UK, this nested case-control study involved weekly PCR testing of nasopharyngeal swabs along with blood sampling. Between 23 and 31 March 2020, the week of the UK lockdown, healthcare workers were enrolled and then followed up weekly for as long as 16 weeks. These data are taken from a study of early T cells in non-severe SARS-CoV-2 infection (dated by TCRdb to about 2021). About the full investigation: TCR sequencing used bulk RNA from unsorted whole blood, so alpha and beta chains could not be paired. Overall results and qualifications from the work: VDJdb matching was skewed toward anti-spike CD8 responses, so virus-specific expansions were likely underestimated and private and CD4 specificities were missed.

The CDR3, from cysteine to phenylalanine, totals 13 residues. Kept here is only the CDR3 DNA, which spans 39 bases and is read in frame from base 1. The germline V gene gives CDR1 as SGHDT and CDR2 as YYEEEE. The junction carries 7 bases between V and J, which are trimmed by 4 bases and 1 base respectively. The method was 5' RACE. The instrument was a NextSeq 500. In the TCR library protocol, unique molecular identifiers were attached to individual cDNA molecules to correct for PCR bias and sequencing error. Sequencing covered both TCR alpha and beta chains, and within each sample the abundances of alpha and beta sequences were tightly co-correlated. The study's processing was this. Decombinator V4 was used to annotate TCR sequences for V gene, J gene and CDR3. Expanded TCRs were defined as changing significantly between any two time points under a Poisson model with p below 0.0001. TCR abundances were normalised to the total number of TCRs sequenced per sample and were expressed as counts per million. TRAV1-2 paired with TRAJ12, TRAJ20 or TRAJ33 defined MAIT TCRs, while TRAV10 paired with TRAJ18 defined iNKT TCRs. VDJdb, accessed 1 November 2021, was searched for CMV, EBV and SARS-CoV-2 annotated TCRs, excluding TCRs annotated for multiple antigens. In-frame beta chains were kept once TCRdb had trimmed the public reads at Q25 with fastp and called clones with MiXCR. Merged by CDR3 protein, the rows form single entries marked with the most common genes and DNA. The V and J calls were determined by TCRdb, not by the authors. The sample table holds approximately 60,000 distinct CDR3 sequences, of which less than 9.5% were seen once. 10% to 15% of the sample comes from the top ten.

This TCR was recovered from an adult who was a healthcare worker with PCR-confirmed SARS-CoV-2 infection or an uninfected control (not recorded which). This material consisted of whole blood, taken at baseline. The sequence links TRBV5-6 to TRBJ2-3, with the D segment identity uncertain. The nucleotide sequence is given as TGTGCCAGCAGCGATTGGGGCACAGATACGCAGTATTTT. Translated, it gives CASSDWGTDTQYF.